The source of this TCR beta chain is a study of technical replicates of blood from a handful of donors. Assay: immunoSEQ multiplex PCR; the TCRdb copy retains only in-frame clones and omits some. The sample holds approximately 81,000 clones, just over 95% seen once. The length of the CDR3 is 11 residues. Germline V gene data show CDR1 as SQVTM and CDR2 as ANQGSEA. Trimming cost V 6 bases and J 3 bases, with 9 bases left between them. The sample consisted of T cells isolated from PBMCs. The chain links TRBV29-1 to TRBJ2-7; D call uncertain. The TCR comes from a human donor in good health. The CDR3 DNA is TGCAGCGTGGCTTACAACTACGAGCAGTACTTC. It is translated as CSVAYNYEQYF.